This T cell receptor beta chain was observed in a study of T cells expressing NK-cell markers. The study, taken as a whole, reports: Researchers report these clonotypes also headed the CD3+CD56-NKG2C+ fraction in a few donors. Dominant NKG2C+ clonotypes accounted for about 1.0-8% of CD8+ T cells in six or seven donors.

For this clonotype: As yet, its antigen is unknown.

From the 5' RACE reads, TCRdb lists one entry per CDR3 protein and no DNA. The sample yields about 390,000 distinct CDR3 sequences, of which the top ten take up about 10%. The CDR3 is 13 amino acids. CDR1 and CDR2 from the germline V gene are DFQATT and SNEGSKA (reference sequence). The chain couples TRBV20-1 to TRBJ2-7; without DNA, the TCRdb call of TRBD2 cannot be checked. The receptor comes from a woman aged 45-65 years in good health. The source material was blood T cells: a sorted CD56 or NKG2C T cell subset, CD4+ or CD8+ T cells, or bulk PBMC T cells (not recorded which). This CDR3 is CSARDRRGSYQYF.